The 13 T cell receptor beta chains listed next were all sequenced from one sample in a study of blood T cell repertoires in COVID-19. Clones were read by immunoSEQ multiplex PCR, and TCRdb kept only the in-frame ones, dropping some. The data show 150,000 to 200,000 clones, about 86% seen once. Sequencing used peripheral blood. These receptor sequences come from a man aged 60 to 69 with acute or convalescent COVID-19.

To note about this clone: No conserved phenylalanine or tryptophan ends this CDR3, so it is likely a read error. The limits of the CDR3 on the DNA are not certain, so only TCRdb's listed CDR3 is given. The chain couples TRBV3-1 (or the pseudogene TRBV3-2) to TRBJ1-5. Germline V gene sequence: CDR1 LGHDT, CDR2 YNNKEL (reference sequence). The CDR3 length is 11 residues, termini included. The CDR3: CASSQDFPLSL.

The chain combines TRBV27 with TRBJ2-3, with 9 bases lining up with TRBD1. Germline loops: CDR1 MNHEY, CDR2 SMNVEV (reference sequence). The J segment lost 5 bases and the V segment lost 5 bases, leaving 8 bases of the junction unmatched. CDR3 length: 15 amino acids. This chain's CDR3 is CASSVGQGQGDTQYF. The CDR3 nucleotides read TGTGCCAGCAGTGTCGGACAGGGGCAAGGAGATACGCAGTATTTT.

The chain joins TRBV5-4 to TRBJ2-7; D is possibly TRBD1 (5 bases). V lost 3 bases and J lost 6, with 10 bases in between. The germline gives CDR1 SGHNT, CDR2 YYREEE (reference sequence). The CDR3 is made up of 12 amino acids. The CDR3 bases are TGTGCCAGCAGCTCCCTGGGGCGCGAGCAGTACTTC. Translated, it gives CASSSLGREQYF.

V and J are TRBV19 and TRBJ1-5; D uncertain. The CDR3 totals 13 residues. Per germline, CDR1 LNHDA and CDR2 SQIVND (reference sequence). The V end lost 7 bases, the J end lost 6 bases, and 13 bases lay between the germline ends. The CDR3 DNA reads TGTGCCAGTACCGATTGGGGAGGTCAGCCCCAGCATTTT. It codes for CASTDWGGQPQHF. Drawing the rest from reference TRBV19 and TRBJ1-5, the complete variable domain is DGGITQSPKYLFRKEGQNVTLSCEQNLNHDAMYWYRQDPGQGLRLIYYSQIVNDFQKGDIAEGYSVSREKKESFPLTVTSAQKNPTAFYLCASTDWGGQPQHFGDGTRLSIL.

This CDR3 reads CASSMARLQPQHF. The CDR3 DNA follows: TGTGCCAGTAGTATGGCCAGGCTTCAGCCCCAGCATTTT. The V gene is TRBV19, the J gene TRBJ1-5, with D hard to call. CDR1 LNHDA and CDR2 SQIVND come from the germline V gene (reference sequence). Trimming took off 3 bases at V and 6 bases at J, with 9 bases between the two ends. The CDR3 loop spans 13 amino acids.

This clone occurred once. V usage is TRBV25-1 and J usage is TRBJ2-1; 9 bases fit TRBD2. With 5 bases clipped from V and 8 bases from J, the junction kept 13 bases outside the gene matches. The germline CDR1 and CDR2 sequences are MGHDK and SYGVNS. The CDR3 runs 16 residues. CDR3 sequence reads: CASSPGLAGLYDEQFF. CDR3 nucleotide sequence: TGTGCCAGCAGTCCGGGGCTAGCGGGACTATACGATGAGCAGTTCTTC.

The chain couples TRBV5-1 to TRBJ2-3; a weak D match, TRBD1 (6 bases). Germline V gene sequence: CDR1 SGHRS, CDR2 YFSETQ. V was cut by 1 base and J by 3 bases, with 12 bases left in between. The CDR3 totals 15 residues. CDR3 amino acids: CASSLQGPGTDTQYF. The CDR3 DNA follows: TGCGCCAGCAGCTTGCAGGGGCCGGGAACAGATACGCAGTATTTT.

V and J are TRBV27 and TRBJ1-6; D is unresolved. The CDR3 has 15 amino acids. V lost 5 bases and J 2 bases, leaving 10 bases between the germline ends. CDR1 MNHEY and CDR2 SMNVEV come from the germline V gene (reference sequence). The CDR3 loop is CASSLGVTYNSPLHF. In nucleotides, the CDR3 is TGTGCCAGCAGTCTCGGGGTAACCTATAATTCACCCCTCCACTTT.

The J gene is TRBJ2-3, the V gene TRBV19; 13 nucleotides match TRBD2. Germline trimming cut 10 bases from V and 6 bases from J; bases unmatched to any gene: 4. Per germline, CDR1 LNHDA and CDR2 SQIVND (reference sequence). The CDR3 runs 13 residues. CDR3 DNA sequence: TGTGCCACCCGGACTAGCGGGAGCGATACGCAGTATTTT. Its translation: CATRTSGSDTQYF.

V is TRBV7-3 and J is TRBJ2-3; D may be TRBD2 (6 bases). The CDR3 length is 12 residues. CDR1 is SGHTA and CDR2 is FQGTGA in the germline V gene. V lost 9 bases, J lost 4 bases, and 11 bases lay in between. Written as DNA, the CDR3 is TGTGCCAGTTCCTCGGGGGCAGATACGCAGTATTTT. This sequence encodes CASSSGADTQYF.

CDR3 loop: CASSFGGYRSRNTEAFF. In DNA form, the CDR3 reads TGTGCCAGCAGTTTCGGAGGTTATCGAAGTCGGAACACTGAAGCTTTCTTT. The rearrangement uses TRBV27 and TRBJ1-1; D remains ambiguous. The CDR3 length is 17 residues. Germline lookup yields CDR1 MNHEY and CDR2 SMNVEV (reference sequence). Trimming shortened V by 3 bases and J by 1 base, and 18 bases separated the two germline ends.

The gene calls are TRBV28 and TRBJ1-2; no clear D. Germline values: CDR1 MDHEN, CDR2 SYDVKM. The ends were cut back, 3 bases at V and 3 bases at J, with 8 bases in the middle. The CDR3 is made up of 13 amino acids. The CDR3 is CASSFSQDYGYTF. CDR3 in DNA: TGTGCCAGCAGTTTTAGCCAAGACTATGGCTACACCTTC.

V is TRBV7-5 and J is TRBJ2-1; the tabulated D call, TRBD1, remains unverified against the DNA. TRBV7-5 is a listed pseudogene. This CDR3 comprises 11 residues. In nucleotides, the CDR3 is TGTGTCAGAAGCTGGACAAATGAGCAGTTCTTC. Its translation is CVRSWTNEQFF.